This T cell receptor beta chain stems from a study of T cells after yellow fever vaccination. Germline CDR1 reads MGHRA; CDR2 reads YSYEKL. CDR3 size: 16 residues. V was clipped by 0 bases and J by 3 bases, with 11 bases between them. With respect to this clonotype: Its antigen is undetermined.

Study-wide results and caveats: Faster peaking, at day 5 versus 15, marked a secondary response that was weaker.

5'RACE template switching added a universal primer site and UMIs to TCR cDNA. One entry per CDR3 protein, called by TCRdb with MiXCR from the 5' RACE reads. This table has a few hundred thousand distinct CDR3 sequences, about 5.2% appearing once. This clonotype originated in a man younger than 35 who received the YFV17D yellow fever vaccine. This material consisted of CD4+ T cells sorted from PBMCs, taken on the day of the yellow fever booster vaccination. The chain recombines TRBV4-1 with TRBJ1-4; D call uncertain. CDR3 protein: CASSQDRRVSNEKLFF. Here the CDR3 DNA reads TGCGCCAGCAGCCAAGATCGAAGAGTGTCTAATGAAAAACTGTTTTTT.